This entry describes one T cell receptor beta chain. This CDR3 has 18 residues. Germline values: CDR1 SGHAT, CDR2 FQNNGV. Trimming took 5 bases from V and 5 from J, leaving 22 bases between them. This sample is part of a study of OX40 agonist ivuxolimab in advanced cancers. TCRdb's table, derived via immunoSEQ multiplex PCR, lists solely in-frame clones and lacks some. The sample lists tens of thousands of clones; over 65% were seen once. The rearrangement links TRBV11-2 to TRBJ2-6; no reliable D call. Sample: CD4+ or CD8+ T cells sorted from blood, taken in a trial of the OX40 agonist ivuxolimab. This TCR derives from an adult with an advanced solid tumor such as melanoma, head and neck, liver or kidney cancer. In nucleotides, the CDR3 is TGTGCCAGCAGCAGCCTACTAACACAACAAAGTCGGGCCAACGTCCTGACTTTC. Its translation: CASSSLLTQQSRANVLTF.